A selection of T cell receptor beta chains follows, all from one sample in a study of control samples from healthy donors and cancer patients. Repertoires were generated with immunoSEQ multiplex PCR, while TCRdb's copy carries only in-frame clones and drops some. The sample lists approximately 170,000 clones; 90% were seen once. Sample: blood. These TCRs come from a woman aged 45 to 65 in good health. Both conserved end residues are part of each CDR3. D genes are given only for firm matches. Expanded clones are given a class, and other clones once, few, many or no size at all.

V	D	size	J	CDR3	DNA
TRBV7-3	-	-	TRBJ1-3	CASSLGQGNTIYF	TGTGCCAGCAGTTTGGGGCAGGGAAACACCATATATTTT
TRBV5-6	-	-	TRBJ1-2	CASSLPGRTYGYTF	TGTGCCAGCAGCCTACCTGGCCGTACCTATGGCTACACCTTC
TRBV27	-	-	TRBJ1-2	CASGYRALNYGYTF	TGTGCCAGCGGGTACAGGGCTCTTAACTATGGCTACACCTTC
TRBV7-9	-	few	TRBJ2-2	CASSLGDTGELFF	TGTGCCAGCAGCTTGGGGGACACCGGGGAGCTGTTTTTT
TRBV9	-	-	TRBJ2-7	CASSVAGSHAGEQYF	TGTGCCAGCAGCGTAGCTGGAAGCCATGCAGGGGAGCAGTACTTC
TRBV4-1	TRBD1	-	TRBJ1-1	CASSQDKRQGGTEAFF	TGCGCCAGCAGCCAAGATAAGCGGCAGGGGGGCACTGAAGCTTTCTTT
TRBV28	TRBD1	-	TRBJ1-6	CASSATPGQEGRPLHF	TGTGCCAGCAGTGCGACTCCGGGACAGGAAGGGCGACCCCTCCACTTT
TRBV5-1	TRBD2	-	TRBJ2-1	CASSLELGLAASSEQFF	TGCGCCAGCAGCTTGGAATTAGGACTAGCCGCTTCTAGTGAGCAGTTCTTC
TRBV5-4	-	few	TRBJ2-3	CASSLRTSTDTQYF	TGTGCCAGCAGCTTGCGAACTAGCACAGATACGCAGTATTTT
TRBV5-5	-	-	TRBJ1-1	CASSGRQRAFF	TGTGCCAGCAGCGGGCGACAGCGAGCTTTCTTT
TRBV4-2	-	-	TRBJ2-2	CASSQDPVAANTGELFF	TGTGCCAGCAGCCAAGATCCGGTAGCAGCGAACACCGGGGAGCTGTTTTTT
TRBV7-6	TRBD2	-	TRBJ2-3	CASSPGARGAGGDTQYF	TGTGCCAGCAGCCCCGGAGCGAGGGGAGCGGGGGGCGATACGCAGTATTTT
TRBV3-1/TRBV3-2	-	-	TRBJ1-2	CASSQGLVRTTYGYTF	TGTGCCAGCAGCCAAGGATTGGTCAGAACTACCTATGGCTACACCTTC
TRBV7-2	-	-	TRBJ1-1	CASSFTRDSEAFF	TGTGCCAGCAGCTTTACCAGGGACTCTGAAGCTTTCTTT
TRBV3-1/TRBV3-2	-	-	TRBJ2-7	CASSQDLLWQYF	TGTGCCAGCAGCCAAGATTTACTCTGGCAGTACTTC
TRBV13	-	once	TRBJ1-5	CASSLGHLNQPQHF	TGTGCCAGCAGCCTGGGACACCTCAATCAGCCCCAGCATTTT
TRBV27	TRBD1	-	TRBJ1-3	CASSRSGQISGNTIYF	TGTGCCAGCTCACGATCGGGACAGATCTCTGGAAACACCATATATTTT
TRBV28	-	-	TRBJ1-5	CASAILTGSNQPQHF	TGTGCCAGCGCAATCCTGACAGGAAGCAATCAGCCCCAGCATTTT
TRBV5-4	-	-	TRBJ2-6	CASSLAGSSGANVLTF	TGTGCCAGCAGCTTGGCCGGTAGCTCTGGGGCCAACGTCCTGACTTTC
TRBV14	-	once	TRBJ2-1	CASSRQGISYNEQFF	TGTGCCAGCAGCCGTCAAGGAATCTCCTACAATGAGCAGTTCTTC
TRBV4-1	TRBD1	-	TRBJ2-7	CASSQVIGQGTYEQYF	TGCGCCAGCAGCCAAGTAATCGGACAGGGAACTTACGAGCAGTACTTC
TRBV28	TRBD2	-	TRBJ2-1	CASASIAGGMNEQFF	TGTGCCAGCGCAAGTATAGCGGGGGGGATGAATGAGCAGTTCTTC